The rows below give T cell receptor beta chains drawn from one sample of a study of shared clonotypes between healthy human individuals. The repertoire was sequenced with immunoSEQ multiplex PCR; TCRdb's copy has only in-frame clones and lacks some. The sample consists of 600,000 to 750,000 clones, about 90% of them appearing once. Material for sequencing was memory CD8+ T cells from PBMCs. Source of these receptors: a man aged 18 to 29 in good health. Some clones in this sample may be carry-over from other donors' samples. CDR3s include the opening cysteine and the closing phenylalanine or tryptophan. Fields, in order: clone size, J gene, D gene, V gene, CDR3 DNA, CDR3 protein. D genes are given only for firm matches. A clone size is listed for some rows: how often the clone was seen (once, few, many), or a class if it is expanded.

once	TRBJ2-1	.	TRBV15	TGTGCCACCAGCGGGGCGGGGAATGAGCAGTTCTTC	CATSGAGNEQFF
.	TRBJ2-1	TRBD2	TRBV28	TGTGCCAGCAGCCCCCTAGCGGGAGGGTACAATGAGCAGTTCTTC	CASSPLAGGYNEQFF
.	TRBJ2-1	.	TRBV11-2	TGTGCCAGCAGCTTGCTAGGCGGGTATTCCTACAATGAGCAGTTCTTC	CASSLLGGYSYNEQFF
.	TRBJ1-1	.	TRBV6-6	TGTGCCAGCAGGTCACGACAGGTCCTGAACACTGAAGCTTTCTTT	CASRSRQVLNTEAFF
few	TRBJ1-5	.	TRBV6-1	TGTGCCAGCAGGTTACAGGGTATGGGCAATCAGCCCCAGCATTTT	CASRLQGMGNQPQHF
.	TRBJ2-7	TRBD1	TRBV4-3	TGCGCCAGCAGCCGAGAACCGGGACAGACCTACGAGCAGTACTTC	CASSREPGQTYEQYF
.	TRBJ2-7	.	TRBV28	TGTGCCAGCGGTTCCCGGGGGCACACCTATTACGAGCAGTACTTC	CASGSRGHTYYEQYF
.	TRBJ2-7	.	TRBV4-1	TGCGCCAGCAGCCCAGGTCGTACGGTCAGGGGTAAGCAGTACTTC	CASSPGRTVRGKQYF
.	TRBJ1-2	.	TRBV19	TGTGCCAGTAAAAAGACAGCACCACTCTATGGCTACACCTTC	CASKKTAPLYGYTF
.	TRBJ2-1	.	TRBV5-8	TGTGCCAGCAGCTTGGTTTCAGGATTCTCCTACAATGAGCAGTTCTTC	CASSLVSGFSYNEQFF
.	TRBJ2-1	.	TRBV27	TGTGCCAGCTCGATGGGGGGGCCGGGCTACAATGAGCAGTTCTTC	CASSMGGPGYNEQFF
.	TRBJ1-4	TRBD1	TRBV5-1	TGCGCCAGCAGCCTATACCCTACGGACAGGGCCAATGAAAAACTGTTTTTT	CASSLYPTDRANEKLFF
many	TRBJ2-5	.	TRBV18	TGTGCCAGCTCACCACCAGTCGGGTTTGGGCAGACCCAGTACTTC	CASSPPVGFGQTQYF
.	TRBJ2-5	.	TRBV15	TGTGCCACCAGCAGAGAGGGTGTCGAGGAGACCCAGTACTTC	CATSREGVEETQYF
.	TRBJ2-1	.	TRBV10-3	TGTGCCATCCTGGTAGCGCGATCCCCGGGCAATGAGCAGTTCTTC	CAILVARSPGNEQFF
.	TRBJ2-5	.	TRBV9	TGTGCCAGCAGCGTAGACAGGGAAGAGACCCAGTACTTC	CASSVDREETQYF
.	TRBJ1-4	.	TRBV5-8	TGTGCCAGCAGCGTCGACTGGGATGAAAAACTGTTTTTT	CASSVDWDEKLFF
.	TRBJ2-7	.	TRBV28	TGTGCCAGCAGCCTCATTGGGGGGCCTATTGAGCAGTACTTC	CASSLIGGPIEQYF
.	TRBJ1-2	.	TRBV19	TGTGCCAGTAGTAAACTTACAGGGATATCAGGTGGCTACACCTTC	CASSKLTGISGGYTF
.	TRBJ2-7	TRBD2	TRBV10-3	TGTGCCATCAGGCGGGAGGCGGGGCCTGCCTACGAGCAGTACTTC	CAIRREAGPAYEQYF
.	TRBJ2-1	.	TRBV6-1	TGTGCCAGCAGTGCGATGAGGGACTCCTACAATGAGCAGTTCTTC	CASSAMRDSYNEQFF
.	TRBJ2-1	TRBD1	TRBV30	TGTGCCTGGAGGACAGGGCAGCAGGACAATGAGCAGTTCTTC	CAWRTGQQDNEQFF
.	TRBJ2-1	TRBD1	TRBV7-4	TGTGCCAGCAGCTTAGGGCCGGGACAGATACACAATGAGCAGTTCTTC	CASSLGPGQIHNEQFF
.	TRBJ2-1	.	TRBV25-1	TGTGCCAGCAGTGAGGGGGTATGGGTCAATGAGCAGTTCTTC	CASSEGVWVNEQFF
once	TRBJ2-3	.	TRBV6-1	TGTGCCAGCAGAAGAGTGAGCACAGATACGCAGTATTTT	CASRRVSTDTQYF
.	TRBJ2-1	TRBD2	TRBV10-3	TGTGCCATCAGTGAGTTTGCGCGCGGGAGACCTTCCTACAATGAGCAGTTCTTC	CAISEFARGRPSYNEQFF
.	TRBJ2-7	TRBD1	TRBV11-2	TGTGCCAGCAGCCCTGAGGGACAGGGATGGGAGCAGTACTTC	CASSPEGQGWEQYF
.	TRBJ2-7	TRBD1	TRBV6-5	TGTGCCAGCAGTAAACAGGGGGCTGTACCCTACGAGCAGTACTTC	CASSKQGAVPYEQYF
.	TRBJ2-7	TRBD2	TRBV4-1	TGCGCCAGCACCCCTTCGGCAGCGGGGGGCTACGAGCAGTACTTC	CASTPSAAGGYEQYF
.	TRBJ2-1	TRBD1	TRBV7-3	TGTGCCAGCGGGACAGGGGCGTTGAATGAGCAGTTCTTC	CASGTGALNEQFF
.	TRBJ1-4	.	TRBV4-1	TGCGCCAGCAGCCCCGAGAGGGGGATTGGGGAAAAACTGTTTTTT	CASSPERGIGEKLFF
.	TRBJ1-1	TRBD1	TRBV28	TGTGCCAGCAACGATCCGGACAGGGTGAGGAACACTGAAGCTTTCTTT	CASNDPDRVRNTEAFF
.	TRBJ2-5	.	TRBV28	TGTGCCAGCAGTTTGAGAGGGGAACAAGAGACCCAGTACTTC	CASSLRGEQETQYF
.	TRBJ2-6	.	TRBV9	TGTGCCAGCAGCGTACCCGAGGCTAGCTCTGGGGCCAACGTCCTGACTTTC	CASSVPEASSGANVLTF
.	TRBJ1-3	.	TRBV11-2	TGTGCCAGCAGCCCCGGCCGGTGGTGGCGGAAGGTCTCTGGAAACACCATATATTTT	CASSPGRWWRKVSGNTIYF
.	TRBJ1-2	.	TRBV6-5	TGTGCCAGCAGTTACTTGGGAGGGAACTATGGCTACACCTTC	CASSYLGGNYGYTF
.	TRBJ1-1	TRBD1	TRBV7-2	TGTGCCAGCAGCTTGACAGGGGGCGGCACTGAAGCTTTCTTT	CASSLTGGGTEAFF
once	TRBJ2-7	.	TRBV5-5	TGTGCCAGCAGCTGGGGGCCCCATTCCGTCTCCTACGAGCAGTACTTC	CASSWGPHSVSYEQYF
.	TRBJ1-1	.	TRBV6-5	TGTGCCAGCAGTGAAACTGAAGCTTTCTTT	CASSETEAFF
.	TRBJ2-1	TRBD2	TRBV29-1	TGCAGCGTTATCCCTAGCGGAGACTCCTACAATGAGCAGTTCTTC	CSVIPSGDSYNEQFF
.	TRBJ2-1	.	TRBV25-1	TGTGCCAGCAGCGGGATGGATGAGCAGTTCTTC	CASSGMDEQFF
.	TRBJ2-7	.	TRBV7-9	TGTGCCAGCAGCCCCCCCTTGGCAGCTTCCTACGAGCAGTACTTC	CASSPPLAASYEQYF
.	TRBJ2-3	.	TRBV9	TGTGCCAGCTCCCCGGCGGGTCGCACAGATACGCAGTATTTT	CASSPAGRTDTQYF
.	TRBJ2-7	.	TRBV7-9	TGTGCCAGCAGCTCCGGGACATCCTACGAGCAGTACTTC	CASSSGTSYEQYF
few	TRBJ2-1	TRBD2	TRBV7-8	TGTGCCAGCAGCACGACTAGCGGGCCCCTCAATGAGCAGTTCTTC	CASSTTSGPLNEQFF
.	TRBJ1-1	.	TRBV14	TGTGCCAGCAGCCCGACACTGAAAAGGAATCTTGGAGCTTTCTTT	CASSPTLKRNLGAFF
.	TRBJ2-2	.	TRBV7-9	TGTGCCAGCAGCCGAATGACAGCGAACACCGGGGAGCTGTTTTTT	CASSRMTANTGELFF
.	TRBJ1-1	.	TRBV4-3	TGCGCCAGCAGCCAAGTCGCGGGTATAGGGAACACTGAAGCTTTCTTT	CASSQVAGIGNTEAFF